Following are 17 T cell receptor beta chains from one sample sequenced in a study of blood T cell repertoires in COVID-19. TCRdb's table, derived via immunoSEQ multiplex PCR, lists solely in-frame clones and lacks some. Here the sample spans fewer than 130,000 clones, 82% being singletons. Sequenced: peripheral blood. All receptors come from a woman aged 55-75 years with acute or convalescent COVID-19.

This sequence joins TRBV18 and TRBJ1-1; D is unresolved. V lost 3 bases, J lost 3 bases, and 17 bases lay in between. Germline CDR1 is KGHSH and CDR2 is LQKENI. CDR3 length equals 16 residues. CDR3 nucleotides: TGTGCCAGCTCACCTTTAAGCTGGAGGATTGACACTGAAGCTTTCTTT. Its translation is CASSPLSWRIDTEAFF. The full variable domain, rest sourced from reference TRBV18 and TRBJ1-1, is NAGVMQNPRHLVRRRGQEARLRCSPMKGHSHVYWYRQLPEEGLKFMVYLQKENIIDESGMPKERFSAEFPKEGPSILRIQQVVRGDSAAYFCASSPLSWRIDTEAFFGQGTRLTVV.

This clone occurred a few times. The chain employs TRBV2 and TRBJ1-5, with D possibly TRBD1 on 6 matching bases. The CDR3 is 14 amino acids. CDR1 and CDR2 from the germline V gene are SNHLY and FYNNEI. Trimming removed 3 bases from V and 1 base from J, with 7 bases in between. Here the CDR3 reads CASSEQGSNQPQHF. Written as DNA, the CDR3 is TGTGCCAGCAGTGAGCAGGGGAGCAATCAGCCCCAGCATTTT. Using reference TRBV2 and TRBJ1-5 for the parts outside the CDR3, the full variable domain is EPEVTQTPSHQVTQMGQEVILRCVPISNHLYFYWYRQILGQKVEFLVSFYNNEISEKSEIFDDQFSVERPDGSNFTLKIRSTKLEDSAMYFCASSEQGSNQPQHFGDGTRLSIL.

This chain connects TRBV4-1 to TRBJ1-5; D not certain. The CDR3 sequence is 15 residues long. The V end was cut by 0 bases, the J end by 0 bases, with 6 bases between. Per the germline V gene, CDR1 is MGHRA and CDR2 is YSYEKL. CDR3 nucleotide sequence: TGCGCCAGCAGCCAAGATCGAGTTAGCAATCAGCCCCAGCATTTT. Translating it yields CASSQDRVSNQPQHF.

V usage is TRBV4-1 and J usage is TRBJ1-2; maybe TRBD1 (6 bases). Germline V gene data show CDR1 as MGHRA and CDR2 as YSYEKL. The CDR3 length is 15 residues. V was cut by 1 base and J by 5 bases, with 14 bases left in between. The chain's CDR3 is CASSQGGLGGYGYTF. CDR3 DNA sequence: TGCGCCAGCAGCCAAGGTGGGCTAGGGGGATATGGCTACACCTTC.

This clone came up once. This sequence joins TRBV5-6 and TRBJ2-2; 11 nucleotides align to TRBD1. The CDR3 extends over 15 amino acids. Germline values: CDR1 SGHDT, CDR2 YYEEEE. With V trimmed by 4 bases and J by 7 bases, 6 bases remained unmatched. The CDR3 is CASSPGQGAFGELFF. The CDR3 DNA sequence: TGTGCCAGCAGCCCCGGACAGGGGGCGTTCGGGGAGCTGTTTTTT.

This chain uses TRBV9 with TRBJ1-6; 7 bases map to TRBD1. The CDR3 runs to 16 residues. In germline, CDR1 is SGDLS, CDR2 YYNGEE. V trimming: 4 bases; J trimming: 2 bases; junction bases outside the gene matches: 6. The CDR3 DNA reads TGTGCCAGCAGCCCCTCCGGGACAGCCTATAATTCACCCCTCCACTTT. Protein sequence: CASSPSGTAYNSPLHF.

The chain combines TRBV19 with TRBJ1-5; D might be TRBD1 (6 bases). The CDR3 extends over 15 amino acids. Germline lookup yields CDR1 LNHDA and CDR2 SQIVND (reference sequence). Trimming stripped 7 bases from V and 0 bases from J, with 13 bases between. CDR3 residues: CASNKDSNSNQPQHF. In DNA form, the CDR3 reads TGTGCCAGTAACAAGGACAGTAATAGCAATCAGCCCCAGCATTTT.

V gene TRBV9 combines with J gene TRBJ2-1, with 8 bases lining up with TRBD2. Losses at the gene ends were 0 bases for V and 2 bases for J; bases not matched to a gene: 4. This CDR3 comprises 16 residues. Germline CDR1 is SGDLS and CDR2 is YYNGEE. CDR3 sequence: CASSVAPGLAYNEQFF. The CDR3 region has the DNA TGTGCCAGCAGCGTAGCTCCGGGACTAGCCTACAATGAGCAGTTCTTC.

This chain links TRBV30 with TRBJ1-5, with D perhaps TRBD1 (5 bases). The CDR3 extends over 15 amino acids. In germline, CDR1 is GTSNPN, CDR2 SVGIG (reference sequence). The V and J ends lost 4 bases and 2 bases respectively, with 15 bases between them. The CDR3 coding sequence is TGTGCCTGGAAAAGGGGTGGAATAGGCAATCAGCCCCAGCATTTT. Its protein product is CAWKRGGIGNQPQHF.

CDR3 nucleotide sequence: TGTGCCAGTAGAAAGATGGACAGGGGCTACGAGCAGTACTTC. It codes for CASRKMDRGYEQYF. The chain has TRBV19 and TRBJ2-7; TRBD1 aligns across 9 bases. The CDR3 extends over 14 amino acids. The V gene's germline CDR1 is LNHDA and CDR2 SQIVND (reference sequence). The junction had 6 bases not matched to a gene; V was cut back by 6 bases and J by 3 bases.

The genes are TRBV7-2 and TRBJ2-3; 7 nucleotides agree with TRBD1. Looked up from germline, CDR1 is SGHTA and CDR2 is FQGNSA. The length of the CDR3 is 12 residues. J gave up 10 bases and V 3 bases, and 4 bases lay outside the gene matches. CDR3 residues: CASSLGTGAQYF. As DNA, the CDR3 is TGTGCCAGCAGCTTGGGTACAGGGGCGCAGTATTTT. Using reference TRBV7-2 and TRBJ2-3 for the parts outside the CDR3, the full variable domain is GAGVSQSPSNKVTEKGKDVELRCDPISGHTALYWYRQSLGQGLEFLIYFQGNSAPDKSGLPSDRFSAERTGGSVSTLTIQRTQQEDSAVYLCASSLGTGAQYFGPGTRLTVL.

This sequence joins TRBV20-1 and TRBJ2-7; 7 bases are shared with TRBD1. J gave up 6 bases and V 3 bases, and 8 bases lay outside the gene matches. Germline V lookup: CDR1 DFQATT, CDR2 SNEGSKA (reference sequence). The CDR3 loop spans 13 amino acids. The CDR3 DNA reads TGCAGTGCTAGTTTGGACAGGTCTGGCGAGCAGTACTTC. This gives the protein CSASLDRSGEQYF.

The rearrangement joins TRBV28 to TRBJ1-2, with TRBD1 matching 9 bases. The CDR3 extends over 13 amino acids. Germline V CDR1 and CDR2: MDHEN, SYDVKM. With V trimmed by 9 bases and J by 7 bases, 9 bases remained unmatched. The CDR3 spells CASGTGTGLGYTF. The CDR3 nucleotides are TGTGCCAGTGGAACCGGGACAGGGCTTGGCTACACCTTC.

This clone was found a few times. The chain couples TRBV5-1 to TRBJ1-2, with 7 bases matching TRBD1. The CDR3 spans 13 residues. The V and J ends lost 3 bases and 4 bases, in that order; junction bases with no gene match: 3. In germline, CDR1 is SGHRS, CDR2 YFSETQ. As DNA, the CDR3 is TGCGCCAGCAGCTGGGGACAGAGCTATGGCTACACCTTC. Translated: CASSWGQSYGYTF.

The rearrangement links TRBV7-2 to TRBJ1-5; perhaps TRBD1 as D (5 bases). Trimming removed 4 bases from V and 4 bases from J, with 14 bases in between. CDR3 length: 15 residues. Germline V gene lookup returns CDR1 SGHTA and CDR2 FQGNSA. CDR3 sequence: CASSYRQGENQPQHF. The CDR3 DNA is TGTGCCAGCAGCTACAGACAAGGGGAAAATCAGCCCCAGCATTTT.

The gene calls are TRBV11-2 and TRBJ2-2; no reliable D call. Per germline, CDR1 SGHAT and CDR2 FQNNGV. The CDR3 spans 15 residues. The V and J ends lost 3 bases and 1 base respectively, with 9 bases between them. CDR3 sequence reads: CASSLIGRNTGELFF. The CDR3, as DNA: TGTGCCAGCAGCTTGATTGGCCGGAACACCGGGGAGCTGTTTTTT.

The rearrangement links TRBV7-6 to TRBJ1-2, with D possibly being TRBD1 (6 bases). The V gene's germline CDR1 is SGHVS and CDR2 FNYEAQ. V lost 1 base and J lost 4, with 13 bases in between. The CDR3 runs to 15 residues. The CDR3 nucleotides read TGTGCCAGCAGCTTAGTCGGGGGGCAGATCTATGGCTACACCTTC. As protein: CASSLVGGQIYGYTF.